These 22 T cell receptor beta chains were all obtained from the same sample, sequenced in a study of glioma-infiltrating T cells after dendritic cell vaccination. The data were produced by immunoSEQ multiplex PCR, yet TCRdb's version contains in-frame clones alone and is incomplete. The sample includes around 100,000 clones, 81% of them seen just once. The sequencing here drew on blood, taken before dendritic cell vaccination. These TCRs come from a human donor with glioblastoma.

This clone was recorded once. This sequence joins TRBV6-4 and TRBJ2-1, with unresolved D. This CDR3 has 13 residues. Deletions cut 4 bases from V and 5 bases from J, with 9 bases between. Germline CDR1 and CDR2: MRHNA and SNTAGT. The CDR3 sequence is CASSVGQNNEQFF. CDR3 bases: TGTGCCAGCAGTGTTGGGCAGAACAATGAGCAGTTCTTC.

This clone has just one count. The V gene is TRBV5-4, the J gene TRBJ2-7; 9 bases fit TRBD1. CDR3 length: 16 amino acids. Germline V CDR1 and CDR2: SGHNT, YYREEE (reference sequence). The junction had 12 bases not matched to a gene; V was cut back by 3 bases and J by 5 bases. The CDR3 reads CASSSKSGTGNDEQYF. CDR3 nucleotides: TGTGCCAGCAGCTCTAAATCCGGGACAGGGAACGACGAGCAGTACTTC.

This clone appeared a single time. The chain has TRBV11-2 and TRBJ2-1, with 8 bases that match TRBD2. CDR1 and CDR2 (germline): SGHAT, FQNNGV. The CDR3 contains 14 residues. The V and J ends lost 0 bases and 5 bases, in that order; junction bases with no gene match: 0. The CDR3 sequence is CASSLDGGDNEQFF. DNA of the CDR3: TGTGCCAGCAGCTTAGACGGGGGGGACAATGAGCAGTTCTTC.

This chain links TRBV4-1 with TRBJ1-2; 9 nucleotides agree with TRBD1. After removal of 7 bases from V and 6 bases from J, the junction contained 9 bases not matched to a gene. CDR1 is MGHRA, CDR2 YSYEKL, per germline. The CDR3 runs to 14 residues. CDR3 sequence reads: CASTFSGTGNGYTF. For the CDR3, the DNA is TGCGCCAGCACCTTTTCCGGGACAGGGAATGGCTACACCTTC.

The chain is built from TRBV19 and TRBJ2-3; TRBD2 matches at 8 bases. The CDR3 is made up of 15 amino acids. V gave up 7 bases and J gave up 2 bases; unmatched junction bases: 8. The V gene's germline CDR1 is LNHDA and CDR2 SQIVND (reference sequence). The CDR3 reads CASTNLLADTDTQYF. The CDR3 region has the DNA TGTGCCAGTACCAACTTACTAGCGGACACAGATACGCAGTATTTT.

Here the CDR3 DNA reads TGCGCCAGCAGCCCCCCCAGGGGGGCCAACGTCCTGACTTTC. It is translated as CASSPPRGANVLTF. This sequence joins TRBV5-1 and TRBJ2-6; D ambiguous. The CDR3 spans 14 residues. Germline CDR1 is SGHRS and CDR2 is YFSETQ. V was trimmed by 4 bases and J by 4 bases, leaving 9 bases between them.

The chain carries TRBV5-1 and TRBJ2-5; D perhaps matches TRBD2 (5 bases). The V gene's germline CDR1 is SGHRS and CDR2 YFSETQ. Deletions cut 4 bases from V and 4 bases from J, with 14 bases between. The CDR3 is made up of 14 amino acids. The CDR3 region is CASSPSGLAETQYF. CDR3 DNA: TGCGCCAGCAGCCCCTCAGGACTGGCAGAGACCCAGTACTTC.

V is TRBV29-1 and J is TRBJ1-2; 10 bases agree with TRBD1. The germline V gene has CDR1 SQVTM and CDR2 ANQGSEA. Trimming at V came to 4 bases and at J to 3 bases, leaving 8 bases not matched to a gene. This CDR3 is 15 amino acids long. The CDR3 loop reads CSVAGDRGKDYGYTF. For the CDR3, the DNA is TGCAGCGTTGCGGGGGACAGGGGTAAAGACTATGGCTACACCTTC.

The V gene is TRBV5-6, the J gene TRBJ1-4; perhaps TRBD1 as D (6 bases). CDR1 is SGHDT, CDR2 YYEEEE, per germline. Trimming shortened V by 0 bases and J by 4 bases, and 10 bases separated the two germline ends. There are 15 residues in the CDR3. For the CDR3, the DNA is TGTGCCAGCAGCTTGGCGACAGGCAATAATGAAAAACTGTTTTTT. This sequence encodes CASSLATGNNEKLFF. Together with reference TRBV5-6 and TRBJ1-4, the CDR3 gives the full variable domain: DAGVTQSPTHLIKTRGQQVTLRCSPKSGHDTVSWYQQALGQGPQFIFQYYEEEERQRGNFPDRFSGHQFPNYSSELNVNALLLGDSALYLCASSLATGNNEKLFFGSGTQLSVL.

The genes are TRBV29-1 and TRBJ2-7, with TRBD2 matching 7 bases. The CDR3 sequence is 13 residues long. Germline V gene lookup returns CDR1 SQVTM and CDR2 ANQGSEA. V trimming: 4 bases; J trimming: 5 bases; junction bases outside the gene matches: 8. Written as DNA, the CDR3 is TGCAGCGTTGTTTCTCGGACTAGTAACGAGCAGTACTTC. It yields the protein CSVVSRTSNEQYF.

The CDR3 coding sequence is TGTGCCAGTAGTACGCAGGGGGCATGGACTGAAGCTTTCTTT. As protein: CASSTQGAWTEAFF. V and J are TRBV19 and TRBJ1-1, with 8 positions matching TRBD1. The CDR3 is made up of 14 amino acids. Per germline, CDR1 LNHDA and CDR2 SQIVND (reference sequence). Germline trimming cut 4 bases from V and 5 bases from J; bases unmatched to any gene: 6.

This clone is a singleton in its sample. The chain combines TRBV7-2 with TRBJ1-5, with a weak D call TRBD1 (6 bases). Germline V gene lookup returns CDR1 SGHTA and CDR2 FQGNSA. Deletions cut 0 bases from V and 3 bases from J, with 12 bases between. The CDR3 contains 16 residues. Here the CDR3 reads CASSLASGAYNQPQHF. The DNA for the CDR3 is TGTGCCAGCAGCTTAGCGTCAGGGGCCTACAATCAGCCCCAGCATTTT.

V is TRBV5-5 and J is TRBJ1-5, with 11 positions matching TRBD1. The CDR3 extends over 15 amino acids. Per germline, CDR1 SGHKS and CDR2 YYEKEE (reference sequence). V lost 4 bases, J lost 5 bases, and 5 bases stayed unmatched. This CDR3 is CASSMGQGVHQPQHF. Here the CDR3 DNA reads TGTGCCAGCAGCATGGGACAGGGGGTCCATCAGCCCCAGCATTTT.

The chain employs TRBV6-1 and TRBJ1-5; 8 bases map to TRBD1. The CDR3 consists of 13 residues. The germline V gene encodes CDR1 MNHNS and CDR2 SASEGT. The V gene end was trimmed by 6 bases and the J gene end by 6 bases; junction bases not matched to a gene: 4. CDR3 protein: CASRVRGPQPQHF. CDR3 nucleotide sequence: TGTGCCAGCAGAGTCAGGGGGCCTCAGCCCCAGCATTTT.

The chain employs TRBV23-1 and TRBJ2-5; the D gene is possibly TRBD1 (6 bases). TRBV23-1 is identified as an open reading frame with a role that is uncertain. The CDR3 loop spans 15 amino acids. V lost 2 bases to trimming and J lost 1 base, with 11 bases between them. CDR3 DNA: TGCGCCAGCAGTCAAGGGGGCAGGAGCCAAGAGACCCAGTACTTC. It encodes CASSQGGRSQETQYF.

This chain joins TRBV7-2 and TRBJ1-2, with 7 bases identical to TRBD1. V gave up 5 bases and J gave up 1 base; unmatched junction bases: 7. The CDR3 runs 15 residues. Germline CDR1 SGHTA, CDR2 FQGNSA. This chain's CDR3 is CASSQGTANNYGYTF. The CDR3 DNA is TGTGCCAGCAGCCAAGGGACAGCCAATAACTATGGCTACACCTTC. The complete variable domain, with remaining parts taken from reference TRBV7-2 and TRBJ1-2, reads GAGVSQSPSNKVTEKGKDVELRCDPISGHTALYWYRQSLGQGLEFLIYFQGNSAPDKSGLPSDRFSAERTGGSVSTLTIQRTQQEDSAVYLCASSQGTANNYGYTFGSGTRLTVV.

V and J are TRBV11-2 and TRBJ2-3; 7 bases map to TRBD2. CDR3 length: 16 amino acids. V was pared by 1 base and J by 0 bases, with 4 bases of the junction left unmatched. CDR1 is SGHAT and CDR2 is FQNNGV in the germline V gene. CDR3: CASSLVGGISTDTQYF. The CDR3 DNA reads as TGTGCCAGCAGCTTAGTCGGGGGGATTAGCACAGATACGCAGTATTTT. Full variable domain (remainder filled in from reference TRBV11-2 and TRBJ2-3): EAGVAQSPRYKIIEKRQSVAFWCNPISGHATLYWYQQILGQGPKLLIQFQNNGVVDDSQLPKDRFSAERLKGVDSTLKIQPAKLEDSAVYLCASSLVGGISTDTQYFGPGTRLTVL.

Comment on this clone: Relative to the germline gene, one junction end is altered; a read error may explain this. Within the sample, other DNA sequences also encode this same CDR3. This chain connects TRBV4-3 to TRBJ2-1; 8 nucleotides match TRBD2. Germline lookup yields CDR1 LGHNA and CDR2 YSLEER. The CDR3 extends over 16 amino acids. CDR3 sequence: CASSQDSGGASHEQFF. The CDR3 DNA is TGCGCCAGTAGCCAAGATTCCGGGGGGGCCTCTCATGAGCAGTTCTTC.

The gene calls are TRBV19 and TRBJ1-2; D uncertain. Trimming shortened V by 6 bases and J by 3 bases, and 11 bases separated the two germline ends. This CDR3 has 13 amino acids. The germline gives CDR1 LNHDA, CDR2 SQIVND (reference sequence). The CDR3 region is CASSGGSYYGYTF. CDR3 nucleotide sequence: TGTGCCAGTAGCGGAGGATCCTACTATGGCTACACCTTC.

V and J are TRBV9 and TRBJ2-3, with 7 bases that match TRBD1. Germline V CDR1 and CDR2: SGDLS, YYNGEE. The CDR3 contains 14 residues. After removal of 3 bases from V and 0 bases from J, the junction contained 1 base not matched to a gene. The CDR3 here is CASSETGSTDTQYF. CDR3 sequence (DNA): TGTGCCAGCAGCGAGACAGGGAGCACAGATACGCAGTATTTT.

This clone appeared a few times. V is TRBV4-1 and J is TRBJ2-7; TRBD1 agrees at 9 bases. The CDR3 has 14 amino acids. Germline CDR1 reads MGHRA; CDR2 reads YSYEKL. Trimming took 6 bases from V and 3 from J; bases not matched to a gene: 6. CDR3: CASSSPGQGYEQYF. For the CDR3, the DNA is TGCGCCAGCAGTTCCCCGGGACAGGGCTACGAGCAGTACTTC.

The gene calls are TRBV2 and TRBJ2-5, with 8 bases matching TRBD2. V lost 4 bases and J lost 5; bases outside the gene matches: 9. Germline CDR1 SNHLY, CDR2 FYNNEI. This CDR3 has 15 amino acids. The CDR3 here is CASSGTGGPGETQYF. The CDR3 bases are TGTGCCAGCAGTGGGACGGGGGGGCCCGGGGAGACCCAGTACTTC.